This TCR beta chain originates from a study of breast tumors, draining lymph nodes, adjacent tissues. MiXCR, applied by TCRdb to the multiplex PCR reads, yields one record per CDR3 protein. The data hold nearly 200,000 distinct CDR3 sequences, with 25% to 40% observed a single time. On this clonotype: Sequence at one end of the junction differs from germline and may be a read error.

The lymph nodes were axillary draining lymph nodes from breast cancer patients. CDR3 length: 8 residues. Germline V lookup: CDR1 LNHDA, CDR2 SQIVND (reference sequence). The sequence derives from a female donor with breast cancer. Some clones in this sample may be carry-over from other donors' samples. The sequencing sample was made of axillary lymph node tissue. The chain combines TRBV19 with TRBJ1-6; no reliable D call. For the CDR3, the DNA is TGTGCCAGTAGTACCCCGCCCTGG. Translation gives CASSTPPW.